These T cell receptor beta chains were read from a single sample in a study of long-term antiretroviral therapy in people with HIV. The method was immunoSEQ multiplex PCR; TCRdb's version includes in-frame clones alone and lacks a portion of them. This sample has 20,000 to 25,000 clones, with over 60% found just once. The source was unsorted PBMCs, collected 2.9 years after starting antiretroviral therapy. These receptors came from a woman aged 25-40 years with HIV. Each CDR3 is given with its conserved first and last residue. D genes are given only for firm matches. Where a row states a size, it is once, few, many or the class of an expanded clone; other rows omit it.

clone_size j_call v_call d_call cdr3_length cdr3_aa cdr3_nt
NA TRBJ2-2 TRBV10-2 TRBD2 17 CASRSWAGGSNTGELFF TGCGCCAGCAGATCCTGGGCGGGGGGCTCGAACACCGGGGAGCTGTTTTTT
NA TRBJ1-6 TRBV7-2 NA 14 CASRGGSRNSPLHF TGTGCCAGCAGGGGGGGATCCCGCAATTCACCCCTCCACTTT
NA TRBJ2-1 TRBV14 NA 16 CASSQGVGAKSDEQFF TGTGCCAGCAGCCAAGGGGTCGGGGCGAAGTCGGATGAGCAGTTCTTC
NA TRBJ2-7 TRBV27 NA 14 CASSFALGSYEQYF TGTGCCAGCAGCTTCGCGCTTGGCTCCTACGAGCAGTACTTC
NA TRBJ2-3 TRBV2 TRBD1 14 CASSPGQHTDTQYF TGTGCCAGCAGTCCGGGACAGCACACAGATACGCAGTATTTT
NA TRBJ2-1 TRBV6-5 NA 10 CASGGNEQFF TGTGCCAGTGGGGGAAATGAGCAGTTCTTC
once TRBJ1-4 TRBV7-9 TRBD1 15 CASSGHSGGYEKLFF TGTGCCAGCAGCGGTCACTCAGGGGGCTATGAAAAACTGTTTTTT
once TRBJ2-2 TRBV9 NA 15 CASSSEGGNTGELFF TGTGCCAGCAGCTCCGAAGGGGGGAACACCGGGGAGCTGTTTTTT
NA TRBJ1-4 TRBV14 NA 17 CASSQVNPGPGGEKLFF TGTGCCAGCAGCCAAGTAAACCCGGGACCTGGGGGTGAAAAACTGTTTTTT
NA TRBJ1-2 TRBV5-1 NA 17 CASSPPVPRAPRHGYTF TGCGCCAGCAGCCCCCCCGTCCCGCGGGCGCCCCGCCATGGCTACACCTTC
once TRBJ2-6 TRBV7-3 TRBD2 16 CASSLTGGTGANVLTF TGTGCCAGCAGCTTAACGGGGGGGACTGGGGCCAACGTCCTGACTTTC